This TCR beta chain was recorded in a study of blood T cell repertoires in COVID-19. Study context: T cells, B-cell-depleted T cells, or PBMCs supplied cDNA or gDNA.

The CDR3 length is 15 residues. From germline, CDR1 is LNHDA and CDR2 SQIVND (reference sequence). Under the authors' procedure: Reference gene primers were amplified, and this amplification served to estimate nucleated cell counts. Produced via immunoSEQ multiplex PCR; TCRdb's table is partial and in-frame only. D and trimming come from the DNA, and the V and J calls and clone size come from that table. Of 76,000 or so clones listed, around nine tenths are singletons. This chain links TRBV19 with TRBJ2-1; the D gene is possibly TRBD1 (6 bases). The material sequenced was peripheral blood. This sequence was found in a man aged 30 to 45 with acute or convalescent COVID-19. CDR3 loop: CKVLGHPSSYNEQFF. The DNA of the CDR3 is TGTAAGGTTTTGGGACACCCGAGCTCCTACAATGAGCAGTTCTTC.